This is a list of T cell receptor beta chains from one sample in a study of blood T cell repertoires in COVID-19. The data were produced by immunoSEQ multiplex PCR, yet TCRdb's version contains in-frame clones alone and is incomplete. Of around 140,000 clones in the sample, 84% were seen once. The sequenced sample consisted of peripheral blood. The receptor source for this set is a human donor in a cohort sampled during active COVID-19. The CDR3 runs from the conserved cysteine through the conserved F or W. Fields, in order: CDR3 protein, CDR3 DNA, V gene, J gene, clone size, D gene. D genes are given only for firm matches. Only some rows state a clone size, as once, few, many or a class for expanded clones.

CASSQLDTRAGEKLFF	TGCGCCAGCAGCCAACTGGACACCCGGGCCGGTGAAAAACTGTTTTTT	TRBV4-1	TRBJ1-4	.	.
CASSLAQDGDTEAFF	TGTGCCAGCAGCTTAGCACAGGATGGGGACACTGAAGCTTTCTTT	TRBV7-2	TRBJ1-1	.	.
CASSLTPRGNQPQHF	TGTGCCAGCAGTTTAACGCCCCGGGGCAATCAGCCCCAGCATTTT	TRBV27	TRBJ1-5	.	.
CASSRIGYEKLFF	TGTGCCAGCTCACGTATCGGTTATGAAAAACTGTTTTTT	TRBV18	TRBJ1-4	.	.
CATSRAAGVHNEQFF	TGTGCCACCAGCAGAGCAGCGGGGGTGCACAATGAGCAGTTCTTC	TRBV15	TRBJ2-1	.	TRBD2
CAISLAGATDTQYF	TGTGCCATCAGTCTAGCGGGAGCGACAGATACGCAGTATTTT	TRBV10-3	TRBJ2-3	.	TRBD2
CASSQDSRGTGELFF	TGCGCCAGCAGTCAGGACAGTCGAGGCACCGGGGAGCTGTTTTTT	TRBV5-1	TRBJ2-2	.	.
CASSPGAGSSYNEQFF	TGCGCCAGCAGCCCGGGAGCAGGAAGCTCCTACAATGAGCAGTTCTTC	TRBV5-1	TRBJ2-1	.	.
CASSYSSSPRGPLHF	TGTGCCAGCAGTTACTCGAGCAGCCCAAGAGGGCCCCTCCACTTT	TRBV6-5	TRBJ1-6	once	.
CASSYLSSDTQYF	TGTGCCAGCAGTTACCTGTCCTCGGATACGCAGTATTTT	TRBV6-6	TRBJ2-3	.	.
CASSQEGVGYTEAFF	TGCGCCAGCAGCCAAGAAGGGGTAGGATACACTGAAGCTTTCTTT	TRBV4-3	TRBJ1-1	few	.
CASSPRTGAGHTIYF	TGTGCCAGCAGCCCCAGGACAGGGGCCGGGCACACCATATATTTT	TRBV11-3	TRBJ1-3	.	TRBD1
CASSIALSGTTYEQYF	TGTGCCAGTAGTATAGCCCTGTCCGGGACAACCTACGAGCAGTACTTC	TRBV19	TRBJ2-7	.	.
CASSTLLVPVYAGYTF	TGTGCCAGTAGTACCCTTCTCGTACCCGTCTATGCGGGCTACACCTTC	TRBV19	TRBJ1-2	.	.
CASSLEMGAEQYF	TGCGCCAGCAGCTTGGAAATGGGGGCCGAGCAGTACTTC	TRBV5-1	TRBJ2-7	.	.
CASSLFQGARGETQYF	TGCGCCAGCAGCCTTTTCCAGGGGGCGCGTGGAGAGACCCAGTACTTC	TRBV5-1	TRBJ2-5	.	TRBD1
CASSLDVGSAREQYF	TGTGCCAGCAGCTTAGACGTAGGGAGCGCGAGGGAGCAGTACTTC	TRBV7-9	TRBJ2-7	once	.
CASSHRLAGGRETQYF	TGTGCCAGCAGCCATAGACTAGCGGGGGGCAGAGAGACCCAGTACTTC	TRBV28	TRBJ2-5	.	TRBD2
CASSLEGARGETQYF	TGTGCCAGCAGCTTAGAAGGGGCTAGGGGGGAGACCCAGTACTTC	TRBV7-2	TRBJ2-5	.	.
CASSLAYFGQGAHTIYF	TGTGCCAGCAGCTTGGCCTATTTTGGACAGGGGGCACACACCATATATTTT	TRBV5-6	TRBJ1-3	.	TRBD1
CASSIGTGTIGVRSAEAFF	TGTGCCAGTAGTATTGGGACAGGGACGATTGGAGTTCGATCCGCTGAAGCTTTCTTT	TRBV19	TRBJ1-1	.	TRBD1
CASSLGSNYGYTF	TGCGCCAGCAGCTTGGGCAGTAACTATGGCTACACCTTC	TRBV5-1	TRBJ1-2	.	.
CASKGGMNTEAFF	TGTGCCAGCAAGGGGGGGATGAACACTGAAGCTTTCTTT	TRBV6-5	TRBJ1-1	.	.
CASSGGWAIQPQHF	TGTGCCAGCTCAGGGGGATGGGCCATTCAGCCCCAGCATTTT	TRBV6-6	TRBJ1-5	.	TRBD1
CASSSQSNSPLHF	TGTGCCAGTAGTAGCCAGTCTAATTCACCCCTCCACTTT	TRBV19	TRBJ1-6	few	.
CASSLGAVGPAEAFF	TGCGCCAGCAGCTTGGGGGCAGTGGGGCCGGCTGAAGCTTTCTTT	TRBV5-1	TRBJ1-1	.	.
CASSLQGVETQYF	TGCGCCAGCAGCCTGCAGGGGGTGGAGACCCAGTACTTC	TRBV5-1	TRBJ2-5	.	TRBD1
CASSLSPGESDTQYF	TGTGCCAGCAGCTTATCCCCGGGAGAGTCAGATACGCAGTATTTT	TRBV7-3	TRBJ2-3	once	.
CASSASSSGGNYEQYF	TGTGCCAGCAGCGCTAGCTCTAGCGGGGGGAACTACGAGCAGTACTTC	TRBV9	TRBJ2-7	.	TRBD2
CASSGILAGGTDTQYF	TGTGCCAGCAGCGGAATACTAGCGGGGGGCACAGATACGCAGTATTTT	TRBV9	TRBJ2-3	.	TRBD2
CASSYSQDSGNTIYF	TGTGCCAGCAGTTACTCACAGGACTCTGGAAACACCATATATTTT	TRBV6-5	TRBJ1-3	once	.
CASSSLRNSPLHF	TGTGCCAGCAGCTCACTACGGAATTCACCCCTCCACTTT	TRBV7-2	TRBJ1-6	.	.
CASTKMGGNYGYTF	TGTGCCAGCACCAAAATGGGGGGGAACTATGGCTACACCTTC	TRBV6-5	TRBJ1-2	.	.
CAIRSGTSGRGDTQYF	TGTGCCATCAGGTCCGGGACTAGCGGGAGAGGGGATACGCAGTATTTT	TRBV10-3	TRBJ2-3	.	TRBD2
CATSSGQGLRYGYTF	TGTGCCACCAGCAGTGGACAGGGGCTTCGCTATGGCTACACCTTC	TRBV15	TRBJ1-2	.	TRBD1
CASSYRGPYGYTF	TGTGCCAGCAGTTACAGGGGGCCCTATGGCTACACCTTC	TRBV6-2/TRBV6-3	TRBJ1-2	once	TRBD1
CASSRPGSYNEQFF	TGTGCCAGCTCAAGGCCAGGCTCCTACAATGAGCAGTTCTTC	TRBV18	TRBJ2-1	few	.
CATLGSWVDIENEKLFF	TGTGCCACCCTTGGCTCGTGGGTGGACATAGAGAATGAAAAACTGTTTTTT	TRBV19	TRBJ1-4	.	.
CASSLIDGEGTQYF	TGTGCCAGCAGCTTAATCGACGGCGAGGGTACCCAGTACTTC	TRBV11-3	TRBJ2-5	.	.
CASSRTLRGETQYF	TGTGCCAGTAGTAGGACCCTTCGGGGAGAGACCCAGTACTTC	TRBV19	TRBJ2-5	once	.
CASSVGTRGSEQYF	TGTGCCAGCAGCGTAGGGACTAGAGGCTCCGAGCAGTACTTC	TRBV9	TRBJ2-7	.	TRBD2
CASSKPDRLNEQFF	TGTGCCAGCAGCAAACCGGACAGGCTAAATGAGCAGTTCTTC	TRBV3-1/TRBV3-2	TRBJ2-1	.	TRBD1
CASSSGLGLHNEQFF	TGCGCCAGCAGCTCCGGACTAGGCCTACACAATGAGCAGTTCTTC	TRBV5-1	TRBJ2-1	.	TRBD2
CASSPRRGSNTEAFF	TGTGCCAGCAGCCCTCGCAGGGGGTCGAACACTGAAGCTTTCTTT	TRBV5-6	TRBJ1-1	.	TRBD1
CASRSGQGNYEQYF	TGTGCCAGCAGATCGGGACAGGGAAACTACGAGCAGTACTTC	TRBV6-5	TRBJ2-7	.	TRBD1
CASSQVMRGNEQFF	TGTGCCAGCAGCCAAGTTATGCGGGGGAATGAGCAGTTCTTC	TRBV3-1/TRBV3-2	TRBJ2-1	.	TRBD2
CASSLNRIGNTIYF	TGTGCCAGCAGCTTAAACAGGATTGGAAACACCATATATTTT	TRBV7-8	TRBJ1-3	.	.
CASSSQSGTGRAYNEQFF	TGTGCCAGCAGCTCACAATCCGGGACAGGCCGAGCCTACAATGAGCAGTTCTTC	TRBV5-6	TRBJ2-1	.	TRBD1
CASTNPDRFEAFF	TGTGCCAGCACCAACCCTGACAGGTTTGAAGCTTTCTTT	TRBV11-3	TRBJ1-1	.	.